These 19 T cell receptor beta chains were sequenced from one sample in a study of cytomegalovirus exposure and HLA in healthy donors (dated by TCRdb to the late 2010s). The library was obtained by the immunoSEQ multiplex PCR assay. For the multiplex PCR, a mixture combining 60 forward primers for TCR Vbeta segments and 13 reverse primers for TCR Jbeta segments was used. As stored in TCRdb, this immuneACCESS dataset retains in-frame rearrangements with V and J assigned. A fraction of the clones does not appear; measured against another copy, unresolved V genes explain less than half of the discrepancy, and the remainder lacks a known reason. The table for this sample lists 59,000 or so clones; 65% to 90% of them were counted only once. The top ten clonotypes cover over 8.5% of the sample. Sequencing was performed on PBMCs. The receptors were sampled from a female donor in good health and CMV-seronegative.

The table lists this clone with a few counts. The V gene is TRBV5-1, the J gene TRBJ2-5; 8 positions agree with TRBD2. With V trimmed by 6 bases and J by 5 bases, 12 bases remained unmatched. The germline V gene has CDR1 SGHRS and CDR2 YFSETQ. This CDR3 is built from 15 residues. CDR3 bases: TGCGCCAGCACCCTGGGTAGCGGGGCCTCGGAGACCCAGTACTTC. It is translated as CASTLGSGASETQYF.

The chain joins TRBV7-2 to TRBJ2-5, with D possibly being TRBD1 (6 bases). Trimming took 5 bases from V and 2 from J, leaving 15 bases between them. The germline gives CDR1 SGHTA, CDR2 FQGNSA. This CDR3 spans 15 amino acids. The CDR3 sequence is CASSVARTEQETQYF. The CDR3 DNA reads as TGTGCCAGCAGCGTCGCCCGGACAGAGCAAGAGACCCAGTACTTC.

CDR3 bases: TGCGCCAGCAGCGGACAGAACCTTAATGAAAAACTGTTTTTT. Its translation: CASSGQNLNEKLFF. The V call is TRBV5-1, the J call TRBJ1-4; possibly TRBD1 for D (6 bases). CDR3 length equals 14 residues. V was shortened by 4 bases and J by 4 bases, with 11 bases between the two germline ends. Germline-derived CDR1 and CDR2 are SGHRS and YFSETQ.

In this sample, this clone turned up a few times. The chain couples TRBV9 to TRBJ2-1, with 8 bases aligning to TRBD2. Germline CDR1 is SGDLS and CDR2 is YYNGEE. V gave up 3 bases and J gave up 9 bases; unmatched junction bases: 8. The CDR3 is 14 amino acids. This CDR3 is CASSGAGVHVEQFF. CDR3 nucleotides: TGTGCCAGCAGCGGAGCGGGGGTTCATGTTGAGCAGTTCTTC.

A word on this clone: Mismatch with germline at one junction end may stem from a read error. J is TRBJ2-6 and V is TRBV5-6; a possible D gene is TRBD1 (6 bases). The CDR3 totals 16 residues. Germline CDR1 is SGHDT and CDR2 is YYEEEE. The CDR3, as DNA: TGTGCCAGCAGCTCTAGGGGGAACTCTGGGGCCAACGGCCTGACTTTC. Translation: CASSSRGNSGANGLTF. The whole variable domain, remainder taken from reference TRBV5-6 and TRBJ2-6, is DAGVTQSPTHLIKTRGQQVTLRCSPKSGHDTVSWYQQALGQGPQFIFQYYEEEERQRGNFPDRFSGHQFPNYSSELNVNALLLGDSALYLCASSSRGNSGANGLTFGAGSRLTVL.

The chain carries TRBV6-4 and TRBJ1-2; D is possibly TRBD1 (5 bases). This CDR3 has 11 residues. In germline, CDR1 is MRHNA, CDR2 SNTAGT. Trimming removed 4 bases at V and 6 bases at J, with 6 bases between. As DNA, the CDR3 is TGTGCCAGCAGTGGGGGGGATGGCTACACCTTC. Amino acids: CASSGGDGYTF.

The CDR3: CASSKTGDPLSGANVLTF. The CDR3 nucleotides are TGTGCCAGCAGCAAGACAGGGGATCCCCTCTCTGGGGCCAACGTCCTGACTTTC. The gene calls are TRBV5-6 and TRBJ2-6; 8 bases are shared with TRBD1. The J segment lost 0 bases and the V segment lost 4 bases, leaving 9 bases of the junction unmatched. The CDR3 has 18 residues. Looked up from germline, CDR1 is SGHDT and CDR2 is YYEEEE.

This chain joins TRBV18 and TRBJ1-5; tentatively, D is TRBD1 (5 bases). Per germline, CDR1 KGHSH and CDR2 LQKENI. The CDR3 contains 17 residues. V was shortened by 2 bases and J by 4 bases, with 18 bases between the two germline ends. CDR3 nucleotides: TGTGCCAGCTCACCATCTCGCCCGGGGGTGGTAAATCAGCCCCAGCATTTT. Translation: CASSPSRPGVVNQPQHF.

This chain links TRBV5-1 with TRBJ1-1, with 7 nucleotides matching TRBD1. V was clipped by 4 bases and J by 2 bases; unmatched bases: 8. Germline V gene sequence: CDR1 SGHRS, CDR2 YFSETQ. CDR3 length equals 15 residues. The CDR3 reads CASSPLTGDNTEAFF. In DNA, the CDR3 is TGCGCCAGCAGCCCACTCACAGGGGATAACACTGAAGCTTTCTTT.

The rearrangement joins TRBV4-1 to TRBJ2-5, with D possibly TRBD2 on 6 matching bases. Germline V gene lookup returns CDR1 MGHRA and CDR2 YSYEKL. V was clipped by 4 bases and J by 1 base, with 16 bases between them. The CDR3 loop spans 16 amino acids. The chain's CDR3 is CASSLGGTIIQETQYF. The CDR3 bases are TGCGCCAGCAGCCTCGGGGGAACTATCATCCAAGAGACCCAGTACTTC.

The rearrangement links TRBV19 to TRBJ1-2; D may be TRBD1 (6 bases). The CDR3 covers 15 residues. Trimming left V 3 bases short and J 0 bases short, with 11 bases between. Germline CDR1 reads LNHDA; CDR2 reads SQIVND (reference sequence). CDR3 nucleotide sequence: TGTGCCAGTAGTATGGTCAGGGGCTCTAACTATGGCTACACCTTC. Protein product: CASSMVRGSNYGYTF.

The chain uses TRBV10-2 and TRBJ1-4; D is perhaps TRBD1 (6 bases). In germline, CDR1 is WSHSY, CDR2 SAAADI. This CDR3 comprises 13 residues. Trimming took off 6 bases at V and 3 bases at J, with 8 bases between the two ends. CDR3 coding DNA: TGCGCCAGCAGAGGGACACCTAATGAAAAACTGTTTTTT. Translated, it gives CASRGTPNEKLFF.

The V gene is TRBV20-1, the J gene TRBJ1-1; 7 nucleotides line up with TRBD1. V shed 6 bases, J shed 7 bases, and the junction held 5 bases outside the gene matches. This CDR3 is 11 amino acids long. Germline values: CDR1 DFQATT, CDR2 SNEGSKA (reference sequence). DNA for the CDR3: TGCAGTGCGGGGGGACAGATTGAAGCTTTCTTT. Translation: CSAGGQIEAFF.

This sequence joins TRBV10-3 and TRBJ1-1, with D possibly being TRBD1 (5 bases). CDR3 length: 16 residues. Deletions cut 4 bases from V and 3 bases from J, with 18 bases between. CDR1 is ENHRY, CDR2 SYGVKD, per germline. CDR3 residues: CAISGRDRGGDTEAFF. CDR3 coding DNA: TGTGCCATCAGTGGAAGGGACCGTGGAGGGGACACTGAAGCTTTCTTT.

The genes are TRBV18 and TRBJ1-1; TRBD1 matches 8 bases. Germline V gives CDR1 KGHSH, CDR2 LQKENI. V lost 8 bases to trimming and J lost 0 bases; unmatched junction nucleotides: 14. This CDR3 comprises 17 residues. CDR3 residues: CASQRRGPGNMNTEAFF. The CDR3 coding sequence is TGTGCCAGCCAACGCAGGGGGCCGGGAAACATGAACACTGAAGCTTTCTTT.

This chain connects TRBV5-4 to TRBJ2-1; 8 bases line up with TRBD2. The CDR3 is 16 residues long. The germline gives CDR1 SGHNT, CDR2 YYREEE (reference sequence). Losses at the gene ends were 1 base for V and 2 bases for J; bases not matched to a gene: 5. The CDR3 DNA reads TGTGCCAGCAGCTTGTTAGCGGGGAGTGCCTACAATGAGCAGTTCTTC. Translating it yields CASSLLAGSAYNEQFF.

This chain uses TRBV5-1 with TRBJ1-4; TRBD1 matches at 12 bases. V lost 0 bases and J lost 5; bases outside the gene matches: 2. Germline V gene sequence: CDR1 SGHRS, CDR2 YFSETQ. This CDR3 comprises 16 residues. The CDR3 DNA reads TGCGCCAGCAGCTTGGGGGGACAGGGGGCGAATGAAAAACTGTTTTTT. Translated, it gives CASSLGGQGANEKLFF.

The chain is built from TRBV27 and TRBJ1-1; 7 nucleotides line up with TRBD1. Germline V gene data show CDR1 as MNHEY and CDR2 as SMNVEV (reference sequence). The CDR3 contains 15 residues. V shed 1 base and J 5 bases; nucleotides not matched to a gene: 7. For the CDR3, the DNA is TGTGCCAGCAGTTTATATACAGGGGCAGGAACTGAAGCTTTCTTT. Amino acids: CASSLYTGAGTEAFF.

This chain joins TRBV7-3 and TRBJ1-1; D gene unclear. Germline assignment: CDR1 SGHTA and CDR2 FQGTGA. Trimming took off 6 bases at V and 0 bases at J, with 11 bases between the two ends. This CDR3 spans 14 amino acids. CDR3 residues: CASSLGGLNTEAFF. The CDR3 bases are TGTGCCAGCAGTCTAGGAGGGTTGAACACTGAAGCTTTCTTT. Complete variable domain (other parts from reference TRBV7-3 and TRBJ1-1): GAGVSQTPSNKVTEKGKYVELRCDPISGHTALYWYRQSLGQGPEFLIYFQGTGAADDSGLPNDRFFAVRPEGSVSTLKIQRTERGDSAVYLCASSLGGLNTEAFFGQGTRLTVV.